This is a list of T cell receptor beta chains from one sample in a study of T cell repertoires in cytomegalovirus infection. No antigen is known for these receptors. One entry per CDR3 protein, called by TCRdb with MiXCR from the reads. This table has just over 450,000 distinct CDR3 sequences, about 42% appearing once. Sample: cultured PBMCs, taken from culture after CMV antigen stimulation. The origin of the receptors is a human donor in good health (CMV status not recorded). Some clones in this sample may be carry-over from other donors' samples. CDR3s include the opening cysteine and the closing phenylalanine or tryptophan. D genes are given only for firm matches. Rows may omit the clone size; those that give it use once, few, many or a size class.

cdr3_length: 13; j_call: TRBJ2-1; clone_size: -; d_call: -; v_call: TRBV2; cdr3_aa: CASNRGTYNEQFF; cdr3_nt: TGTGCCAGCAACCGGGGGACGTACAATGAGCAGTTCTTC
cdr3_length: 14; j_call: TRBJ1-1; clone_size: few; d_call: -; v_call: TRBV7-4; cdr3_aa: CASSLSGFRGGAFF; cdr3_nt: TGTGCCAGCAGCTTATCGGGGTTTCGAGGAGGAGCTTTCTTT
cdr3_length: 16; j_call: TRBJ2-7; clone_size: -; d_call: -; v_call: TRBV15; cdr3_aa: CATSRDFGGAVNEQYF; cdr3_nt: TGTGCCACCAGCAGAGATTTCGGAGGAGCGGTTAACGAGCAGTACTTC
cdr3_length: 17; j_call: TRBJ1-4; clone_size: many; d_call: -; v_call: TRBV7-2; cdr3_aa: CASSLINVVYGNEKLFF; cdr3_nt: TGTGCCAGCAGCTTAATTAATGTGGTTTATGGAAATGAAAAACTGTTTTTT
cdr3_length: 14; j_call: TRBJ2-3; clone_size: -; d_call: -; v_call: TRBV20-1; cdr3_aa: CSAERTTHPDTQYF; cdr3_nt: TGCAGTGCTGAGAGGACTACCCACCCCGATACGCAGTATTTT
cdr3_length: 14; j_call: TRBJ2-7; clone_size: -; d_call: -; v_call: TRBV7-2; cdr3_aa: CASSLRQLSYEQYF; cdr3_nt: TGTGCCAGCAGCTTAAGGCAGCTATCCTACGAGCAGTACTTC
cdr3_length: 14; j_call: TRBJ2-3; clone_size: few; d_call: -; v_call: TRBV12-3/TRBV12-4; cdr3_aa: CASSFSSNTDTQYF; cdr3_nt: TGTGCCAGCAGTTTCTCGTCCAACACGGATACGCAGTATTTT
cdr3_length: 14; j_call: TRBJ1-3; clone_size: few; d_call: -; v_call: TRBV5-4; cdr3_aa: CASSTGASGNTIYF; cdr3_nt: TGTGCCAGCAGCACCGGGGCCTCTGGAAACACCATATATTTT
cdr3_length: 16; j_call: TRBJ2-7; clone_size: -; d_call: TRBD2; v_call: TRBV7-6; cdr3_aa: CASSLAGLAGAYEQYF; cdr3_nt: TGTGCCAGCAGCTTAGCCGGACTAGCGGGGGCCTACGAGCAGTACTTC
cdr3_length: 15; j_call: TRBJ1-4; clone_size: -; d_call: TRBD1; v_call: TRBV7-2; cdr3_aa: CASSLLGQQNEKLFF; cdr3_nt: TGTGCCAGCAGCTTACTGGGACAGCAAAATGAAAAACTGTTTTTT
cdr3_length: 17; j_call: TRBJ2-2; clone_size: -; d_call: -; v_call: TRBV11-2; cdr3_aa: CASSLVGRLSNTGELFF; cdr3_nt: TGTGCCAGCAGCTTAGTGGGGCGGCTATCGAACACCGGGGAGCTGTTTTTT
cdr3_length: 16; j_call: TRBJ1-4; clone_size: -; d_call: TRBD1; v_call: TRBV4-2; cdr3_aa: CASSQDWDRGNEKLFF; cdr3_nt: TGTGCCAGCAGCCAAGATTGGGACAGGGGAAATGAAAAACTGTTTTTT
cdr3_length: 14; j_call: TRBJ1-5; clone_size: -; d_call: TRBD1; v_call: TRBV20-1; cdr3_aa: CSAVPGQVNQPQHF; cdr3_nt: TGCAGTGCGGTTCCGGGACAGGTCAATCAGCCCCAGCATTTT
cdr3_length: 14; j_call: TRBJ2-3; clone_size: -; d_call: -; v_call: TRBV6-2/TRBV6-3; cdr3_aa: CASSMTASADTQYF; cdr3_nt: TGTGCCAGCAGTATGACAGCTAGCGCAGATACGCAGTATTTT
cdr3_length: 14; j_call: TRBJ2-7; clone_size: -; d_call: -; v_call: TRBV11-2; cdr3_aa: CASSLLQDSYEQYF; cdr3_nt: TGTGCCAGCAGCTTGCTCCAGGACTCCTACGAGCAGTACTTC
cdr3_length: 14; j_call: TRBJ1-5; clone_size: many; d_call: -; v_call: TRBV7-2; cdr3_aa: CASSSVHSNQPQHF; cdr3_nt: TGTGCCAGCAGCTCAGTGCATAGCAATCAGCCCCAGCATTTT
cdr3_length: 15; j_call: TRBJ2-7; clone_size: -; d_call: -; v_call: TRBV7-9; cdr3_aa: CASSLQGSLGYEQYF; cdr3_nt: TGTGCCAGCAGCTTACAGGGGTCCCTGGGCTACGAGCAGTACTTC
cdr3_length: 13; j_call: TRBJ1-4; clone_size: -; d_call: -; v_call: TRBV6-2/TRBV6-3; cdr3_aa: CASSHGGSGGLFF; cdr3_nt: TGTGCCAGCAGCCACGGCGGGTCCGGAGGACTGTTTTTT
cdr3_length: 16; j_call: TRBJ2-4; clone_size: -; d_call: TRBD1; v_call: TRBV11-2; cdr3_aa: CASTSGQGLAKNIQYF; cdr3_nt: TGTGCCAGCACCTCGGGACAGGGGTTAGCCAAAAACATTCAGTACTTC
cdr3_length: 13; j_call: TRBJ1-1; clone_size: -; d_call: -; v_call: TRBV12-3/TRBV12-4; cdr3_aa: CASSRPMNTEAFF; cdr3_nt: TGTGCCAGCAGCAGACCTATGAACACTGAAGCTTTCTTT
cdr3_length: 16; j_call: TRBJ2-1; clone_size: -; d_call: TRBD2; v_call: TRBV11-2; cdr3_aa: CASSHSGSGSYNEQFF; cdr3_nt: TGTGCCAGCAGCCATAGCGGGAGTGGGTCCTACAATGAGCAGTTCTTC
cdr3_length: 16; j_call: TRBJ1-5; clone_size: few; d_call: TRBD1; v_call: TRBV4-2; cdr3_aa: CASSQEGTGVNQPQHF; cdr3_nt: TGTGCCAGCAGCCAAGAGGGGACAGGGGTCAATCAGCCCCAGCATTTT
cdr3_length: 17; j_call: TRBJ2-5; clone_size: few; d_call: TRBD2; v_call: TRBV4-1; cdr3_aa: CASRRGLGGTMQETQYF; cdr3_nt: TGCGCCAGCCGGAGGGGTCTGGGAGGGACCATGCAAGAGACCCAGTACTTC
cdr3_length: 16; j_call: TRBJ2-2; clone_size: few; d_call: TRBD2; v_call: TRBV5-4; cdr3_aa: CASSPSGGSYTGELFF; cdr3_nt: TGTGCCAGCAGCCCAAGCGGGGGGTCTTACACCGGGGAGCTGTTTTTT
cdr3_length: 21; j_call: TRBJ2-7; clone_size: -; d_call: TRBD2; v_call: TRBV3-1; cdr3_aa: CASSQAPTWGSGRRSSYEQYF; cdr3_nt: TGTGCCAGCAGCCAAGCCCCTACCTGGGGTAGCGGGAGACGGAGCTCCTACGAGCAGTACTTC
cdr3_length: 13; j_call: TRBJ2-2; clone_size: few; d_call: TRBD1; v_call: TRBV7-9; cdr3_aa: CASSGTGAGELFF; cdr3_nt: TGTGCCAGCAGCGGGACAGGGGCCGGGGAGCTGTTTTTT
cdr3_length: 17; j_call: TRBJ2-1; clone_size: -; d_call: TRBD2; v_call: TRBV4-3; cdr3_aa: CASSQAPTSVDYNEQFF; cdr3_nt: TGCGCCAGCAGCCAAGCCCCGACTAGCGTGGACTACAATGAGCAGTTCTTC
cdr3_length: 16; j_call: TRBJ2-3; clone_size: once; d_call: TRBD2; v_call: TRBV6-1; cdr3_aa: CASSESLAGGPDTQYF; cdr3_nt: TGTGCCAGCAGTGAGTCCCTAGCGGGGGGGCCAGATACGCAGTATTTT
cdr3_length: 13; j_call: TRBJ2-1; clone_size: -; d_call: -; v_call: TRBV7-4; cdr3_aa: CASIQQVVGEQFF; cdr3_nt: TGTGCCAGCATCCAACAGGTGGTAGGTGAGCAGTTCTTC
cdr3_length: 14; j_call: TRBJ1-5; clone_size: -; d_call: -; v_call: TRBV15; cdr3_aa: CATSPTGFYQPQHF; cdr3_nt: TGTGCCACCAGCCCGACAGGTTTCTATCAGCCCCAGCATTTT
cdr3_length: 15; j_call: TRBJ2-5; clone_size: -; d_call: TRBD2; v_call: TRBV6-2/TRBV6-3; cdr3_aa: CASSYAGGIQETQYF; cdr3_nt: TGTGCCAGCAGTTATGCGGGGGGCATACAAGAGACCCAGTACTTC
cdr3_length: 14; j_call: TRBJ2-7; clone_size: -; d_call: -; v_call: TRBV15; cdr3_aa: CATSRDSAGDEQYF; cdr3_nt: TGTGCCACCAGCAGAGATTCCGCCGGGGACGAGCAGTACTTC
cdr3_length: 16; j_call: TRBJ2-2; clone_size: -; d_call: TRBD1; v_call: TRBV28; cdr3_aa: CASSLPQGAGTGELFF; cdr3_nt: TGTGCCAGCAGTTTACCCCAGGGGGCTGGTACCGGGGAGCTGTTTTTT
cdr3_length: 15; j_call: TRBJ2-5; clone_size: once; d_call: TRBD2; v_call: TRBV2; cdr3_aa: CASSESGRALGTQYF; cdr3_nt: TGTGCCAGCAGTGAAAGCGGGAGGGCCCTCGGGACCCAGTACTTC
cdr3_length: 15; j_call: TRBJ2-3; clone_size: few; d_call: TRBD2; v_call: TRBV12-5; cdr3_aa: CASGLSAGAGDTQYF; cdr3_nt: TGTGCTAGTGGTTTAAGCGCGGGAGCGGGAGATACGCAGTATTTT
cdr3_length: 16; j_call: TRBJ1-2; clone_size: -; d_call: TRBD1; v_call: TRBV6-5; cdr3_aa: CASSQGQGRANYGYTF; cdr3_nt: TGTGCCAGCAGCCAAGGACAGGGTCGCGCTAACTATGGCTACACCTTC
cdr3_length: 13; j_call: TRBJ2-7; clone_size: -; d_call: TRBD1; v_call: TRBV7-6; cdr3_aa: CASSSLQGGAQYF; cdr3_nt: TGTGCCAGCAGCTCGCTACAGGGGGGCGCGCAGTACTTC
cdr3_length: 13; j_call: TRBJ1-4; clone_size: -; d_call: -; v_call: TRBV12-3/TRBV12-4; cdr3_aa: CASSDTGYEKLFF; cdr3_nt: TGTGCCAGCAGTGACACGGGTTATGAAAAACTGTTTTTT
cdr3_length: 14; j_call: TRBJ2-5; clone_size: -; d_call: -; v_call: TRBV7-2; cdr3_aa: CASSYQAGQETQYF; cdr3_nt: TGTGCCAGCAGCTACCAGGCGGGACAAGAGACCCAGTACTTC
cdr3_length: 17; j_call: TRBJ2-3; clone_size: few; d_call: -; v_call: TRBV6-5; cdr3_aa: CASSYSGSGSSTDTQYF; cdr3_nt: TGTGCCAGCAGTTACTCAGGGTCGGGCTCTTCCACAGATACGCAGTATTTT